The present TCR beta chain was sequenced within a study of human CD4 T cells and Enterobacteriaceae. The V gene's germline CDR1 is SNHLY and CDR2 FYNNEI. This CDR3 has 14 amino acids. Trimming removed 4 bases at V and 10 bases at J, with 16 bases between. All CD4+ cells other than CD45RA+CCR7+CD95- naive cells were sorted as memory, over 98% pure. Sorted cells lacked CD8+, CD14+, CD16+, CD56+, CD19+ and CD25-bright cells. TCRdb's copy holds only in-frame clones and misses some; the assay was immunoSEQ multiplex PCR. The data show 25,000 to 30,000 clones, about 82% seen once. This TCR derives from a human donor in good health. The sequencing input was memory CD4+ T cells from blood. The chain uses TRBV2 and TRBJ1-4; D remains ambiguous. CDR3 sequence reads: CASSAQTSMVKLFF. The CDR3 coding sequence is TGTGCCAGCAGTGCGCAGACAAGTATGGTAAAACTGTTTTTT. Supplemented by reference TRBV2 and TRBJ1-4, the full variable domain reads EPEVTQTPSHQVTQMGQEVILRCVPISNHLYFYWYRQILGQKVEFLVSFYNNEISEKSEIFDDQFSVERPDGSNFTLKIRSTKLEDSAMYFCASSAQTSMVKLFFGSGTQLSVL.